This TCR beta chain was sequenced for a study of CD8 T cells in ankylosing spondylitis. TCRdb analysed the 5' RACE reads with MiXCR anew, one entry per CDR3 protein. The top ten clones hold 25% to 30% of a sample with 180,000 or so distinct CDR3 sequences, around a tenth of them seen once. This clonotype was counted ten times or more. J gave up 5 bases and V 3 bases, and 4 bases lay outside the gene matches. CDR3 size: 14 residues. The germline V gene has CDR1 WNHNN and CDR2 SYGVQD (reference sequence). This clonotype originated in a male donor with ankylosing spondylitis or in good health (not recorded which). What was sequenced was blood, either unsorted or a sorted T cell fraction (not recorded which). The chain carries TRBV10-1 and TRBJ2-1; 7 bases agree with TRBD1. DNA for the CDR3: TGCGCCAGCAGTGAAGACAGGGCCAACAATGAGCAGTTCTTC. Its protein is CASSEDRANNEQFF.